The 29 T cell receptor beta chains given below trace back to one sample, sequenced in a study of chemoradiotherapy in HPV16-positive cancers. Sequenced by immunoSEQ multiplex PCR; TCRdb stores in-frame clones only, minus some. The data contain about 7,900 clones, about 80% of them singletons. Collection of the sample occurred from a patient who underwent chemoradiotherapy. All receptors derive from a human donor with HPV-associated anogenital cancer.

CDR3 protein: CASSEAGHPTTEKLFF. CDR3 nucleotides: TGTGCCAGCAGTGAAGCGGGACACCCCACCACTGAAAAACTGTTTTTT. This chain links TRBV6-1 with TRBJ1-4; a possible D gene is TRBD1 (6 bases). Germline lookup yields CDR1 MNHNS and CDR2 SASEGT. The CDR3 contains 16 residues. Trimming took off 0 bases at V and 7 bases at J, with 15 bases between the two ends.

The chain carries TRBV4-1 and TRBJ2-7; perhaps TRBD2 as D (6 bases). Trimming removed 1 base at V and 0 bases at J, with 13 bases between. This CDR3 spans 16 amino acids. Germline V gene data show CDR1 as MGHRA and CDR2 as YSYEKL. The CDR3 DNA reads TGCGCCAGCAGCCAAGGCAGAGGCGGGGCCTCCTACGAGCAGTACTTC. Protein product: CASSQGRGGASYEQYF.

The chain carries TRBV5-1 and TRBJ2-5; D is undetermined. V was pared by 0 bases and J by 0 bases, with 6 bases between. This CDR3 comprises 14 residues. Germline CDR1 and CDR2: SGHRS and YFSETQ. The CDR3 region has the DNA TGCGCCAGCAGCTTGGGCGCTAACCAAGAGACCCAGTACTTC. Amino acids: CASSLGANQETQYF.

The chain employs TRBV25-1 and TRBJ1-2; no reliable D call. From germline, CDR1 is MGHDK and CDR2 SYGVNS. The CDR3 sequence is 12 residues long. The V and J ends lost 4 bases and 4 bases respectively, with 7 bases between them. The CDR3 sequence: CASSGAAYGYTF. DNA of the CDR3: TGTGCCAGCAGTGGAGCAGCCTATGGCTACACCTTC.

This sequence joins TRBV30 and TRBJ2-5; D ambiguous. Gene TRBJ2-7 matches the end of the DNA better, so the J call may be wrong. The CDR3 is made up of 11 amino acids. From germline, CDR1 is GTSNPN and CDR2 SVGIG (reference sequence). This CDR3 reads CAWSPDYEQYF. In nucleotides, the CDR3 is TGTGCCTGGAGTCCTGACTACGAGCAGTACTTC.

The chain combines TRBV11-2 with TRBJ2-1; D not resolved. V shed 7 bases and J shed 9 bases, with 25 bases lying between them. The CDR3 consists of 16 residues. Per the germline V gene, CDR1 is SGHAT and CDR2 is FQNNGV. The CDR3 sequence: CASNDLPIGWLSEQFF. The DNA of the CDR3 is TGTGCCAGCAACGACCTCCCAATCGGTTGGCTAAGTGAGCAGTTCTTC.

The chain combines TRBV28 with TRBJ2-3, with D unclear. Germline CDR1 MDHEN, CDR2 SYDVKM. V was cut by 5 bases and J by 0 bases, with 18 bases left in between. The CDR3 runs to 17 residues. The CDR3 DNA reads TGTGCCAGCAGTCTGCTCCTAGTGCAACCTAGCACAGATACGCAGTATTTT. It codes for CASSLLLVQPSTDTQYF.

The rearrangement links TRBV27 to TRBJ1-2; perhaps TRBD1 as D (6 bases). With 8 bases removed from V and 4 bases from J, the gap between germline ends came to 14 bases. Germline CDR1 reads MNHEY; CDR2 reads SMNVEV (reference sequence). This CDR3 contains 13 residues. Here the CDR3 reads CASGRGDVYGYTF. As DNA, the CDR3 is TGTGCCAGCGGGAGGGGGGACGTCTATGGCTACACCTTC.

The chain uses TRBV9 and TRBJ2-3; 7 bases agree with TRBD2. Germline V lookup: CDR1 SGDLS, CDR2 YYNGEE. Losses at the gene ends were 0 bases for V and 0 bases for J; bases not matched to a gene: 4. The CDR3 consists of 16 residues. The CDR3 reads CASSVVAGLSTDTQYF. The CDR3 region has the DNA TGTGCCAGCAGCGTAGTAGCGGGCCTTAGCACAGATACGCAGTATTTT.

The genes are TRBV29-1 and TRBJ2-7; TRBD1 agrees at 11 bases. V was clipped by 5 bases and J by 2 bases; unmatched bases: 11. The CDR3 contains 16 residues. Germline V gene lookup returns CDR1 SQVTM and CDR2 ANQGSEA. The CDR3 loop reads CSVQMRTGQGAYEQYF. For the CDR3, the DNA is TGCAGCGTTCAAATGCGCACGGGACAGGGGGCCTACGAGCAGTACTTC.

The V gene is TRBV7-9, the J gene TRBJ2-3; TRBD2 agrees at 8 bases. This CDR3 is 16 amino acids long. V shed 1 base, J shed 0 bases, and the junction held 3 bases outside the gene matches. From germline, CDR1 is SEHNR and CDR2 FQNEAQ (reference sequence). CDR3 nucleotide sequence: TGTGCCAGCAGCTTAGAGGGCGGGGGGAGCACAGATACGCAGTATTTT. Amino acids: CASSLEGGGSTDTQYF.

This clone turned up a few times. The chain employs TRBV6-1 and TRBJ1-4, with D possibly TRBD1 on 6 matching bases. The CDR3 covers 15 residues. The germline V gene encodes CDR1 MNHNS and CDR2 SASEGT. Trimming stripped 6 bases from V and 4 bases from J, with 15 bases between. The CDR3 coding sequence is TGTGCCAGCAGGAACACAGGGCAGGGTAATGAAAAACTGTTTTTT. Encoded protein: CASRNTGQGNEKLFF.

The chain employs TRBV27 and TRBJ2-7; D is perhaps TRBD2 (7 bases). There are 17 residues in the CDR3. In germline, CDR1 is MNHEY, CDR2 SMNVEV (reference sequence). V was clipped by 6 bases and J by 0 bases, with 21 bases between them. The CDR3 DNA is TGTGCCAGCAGCGGTTGGGGGGGGCCCCTGAGCTCCTACGAGCAGTACTTC. Translated: CASSGWGGPLSSYEQYF.

This clone turned up a few times. This rearrangement joins TRBV5-1 to TRBJ1-2, with 7 bases lining up with TRBD1. Unmatched junction bases numbered 8, after V lost 4 bases and J lost 8 bases. Germline lookup yields CDR1 SGHRS and CDR2 YFSETQ. This CDR3 has 13 amino acids. The chain's CDR3 is CASSPGGTVGYTF. DNA for the CDR3: TGCGCCAGCAGCCCCGGGGGGACAGTGGGCTACACCTTC.

This clone was counted once. The chain carries TRBV5-4 and TRBJ2-2, with D unclear. This CDR3 has 13 amino acids. Germline values: CDR1 SGHNT, CDR2 YYREEE (reference sequence). The ends were cut back, 1 base at V and 8 bases at J, with 9 bases in the middle. CDR3 bases: TGTGCCAGCAGCTTGTTTCGGGCGGGGGAGCTGTTTTTT. The encoded protein is CASSLFRAGELFF.

J is TRBJ2-3 and V is TRBV5-1; D gene unclear. Trimming stripped 2 bases from V and 3 bases from J, with 10 bases between. From germline, CDR1 is SGHRS and CDR2 YFSETQ. The CDR3 is 14 amino acids. CDR3 sequence: CASSFLVQTDTQYF. The CDR3 nucleotides read TGCGCCAGCAGCTTTCTTGTCCAGACAGATACGCAGTATTTT.

The J gene is TRBJ1-6, the V gene TRBV7-9; D might be TRBD1 (5 bases). This CDR3 has 14 residues. Germline V gene data show CDR1 as SEHNR and CDR2 as FQNEAQ (reference sequence). V dropped 3 bases and J dropped 8 bases, with 11 bases sitting between them. The DNA of the CDR3 is TGTGCCAGCAGCTTCCGGGACGGAGATTCACCCCTCCACTTT. Translation gives CASSFRDGDSPLHF. Full variable domain (outside the CDR3, taken from reference TRBV7-9 and TRBJ1-6): DTGVSQNPRHKITKRGQNVTFRCDPISEHNRLYWYRQTLGQGPEFLTYFQNEAQLEKSRLLSDRFSAERPKGSFSTLEIQRTEQGDSAMYLCASSFRDGDSPLHFGNGTRLTVT.

The genes are TRBV4-1 and TRBJ1-1; D ambiguous. V was clipped by 1 base and J by 1 base, with 1 base between them. CDR1 is MGHRA and CDR2 is YSYEKL in the germline V gene. The CDR3 totals 12 residues. Written as DNA, the CDR3 is TGCGCCAGCAGCCAAGGGAACACTGAAGCTTTCTTT. It specifies CASSQGNTEAFF.

CDR3 amino acids: CASSLALAGAPGTQYF. The DNA for the CDR3 is TGCGCCAGCAGCTTGGCTTTAGCGGGGGCCCCGGGGACGCAGTATTTT. V usage is TRBV5-1 and J usage is TRBJ2-3, with TRBD2 matching 9 bases. The CDR3 runs to 16 residues. The V and J ends lost 0 bases and 9 bases, in that order; junction bases with no gene match: 11. CDR1 is SGHRS and CDR2 is YFSETQ in the germline V gene.

The chain joins TRBV4-2 to TRBJ1-4; possible D gene TRBD1, 5 bases. The CDR3 totals 21 residues. V was cut by 0 bases and J by 0 bases, with 23 bases left in between. Germline assignment: CDR1 LGHNA and CDR2 YNFKEQ. The CDR3 DNA reads as TGTGCCAGCAGCCAAGATATATCGTGGGCCAGGGTGGGGACAACTAATGAAAAACTGTTTTTT. It encodes CASSQDISWARVGTTNEKLFF.

V gene TRBV7-5 combines with J gene TRBJ1-2; the table's D call of TRBD1 was not tested on the DNA. TRBV7-5 is a listed pseudogene. The length of the CDR3 is 18 residues. CDR3 in DNA: TGTGCCAGAAGCAACCGGGACAAAGGCTCCGGGAAACCCTATGGCTACACCTTC. It encodes CARSNRDKGSGKPYGYTF.

Here the CDR3 DNA reads TGTGCCAGCAGCTTTAGGACAGCTACAGATACGCAGTATTTT. Translation: CASSFRTATDTQYF. The chain uses TRBV5-4 and TRBJ2-3; maybe TRBD1 (6 bases). Per germline, CDR1 SGHNT and CDR2 YYREEE (reference sequence). V was shortened by 2 bases and J by 3 bases, with 10 bases between the two germline ends. The CDR3 sequence is 14 residues long.

The chain couples TRBV30 to TRBJ1-6; D is undetermined. CDR1 is GTSNPN, CDR2 SVGIG, per germline (reference sequence). CDR3 size: 14 residues. The V end lost 3 bases, the J end lost 7 bases, and 13 bases lay between the germline ends. The CDR3 here is CAWRIVQSNSPLHF. CDR3 coding DNA: TGTGCCTGGAGGATCGTTCAGAGCAATTCACCCCTCCACTTT. Full variable domain (missing parts from reference TRBV30 and TRBJ1-6): SQTIHQWPATLVQPVGSPLSLECTVEGTSNPNLYWYRQAAGRGLQLLFYSVGIGQISSEVPQNLSASRPQDRQFILSSKKLLLSDSGFYLCAWRIVQSNSPLHFGNGTRLTVT.

The chain couples TRBV9 to TRBJ2-6; D is possibly TRBD2 (5 bases). V lost 0 bases and J 3 bases, leaving 16 bases between the germline ends. Germline CDR1 reads SGDLS; CDR2 reads YYNGEE. The CDR3 is 18 residues long. The chain's CDR3 is CASSVDQPGVSGANVLTF. CDR3 bases: TGTGCCAGCAGCGTAGACCAACCCGGGGTCAGTGGGGCCAACGTCCTGACTTTC.

The J gene is TRBJ2-6, the V gene TRBV6-1; D is undetermined. Germline values: CDR1 MNHNS, CDR2 SASEGT. Between the trimmed V and J ends, which lost 2 bases and 0 bases, there was a span of 5 bases. CDR3 length: 15 residues. CDR3 protein: CASSEPLSGANVLTF. CDR3 DNA: TGTGCCAGCAGTGAACCTCTCTCTGGGGCCAACGTCCTGACTTTC.

This clone was picked up a small number of times. CDR3 sequence: CASSIVGTSDTDTQYF. CDR3 coding DNA: TGTGCCAGTAGTATAGTTGGGACTAGCGACACAGATACGCAGTATTTT. The J gene is TRBJ2-3, the V gene TRBV19; TRBD2 aligns across 10 bases. J was trimmed by 2 bases and V by 1 base; bases with no gene match: 3. CDR1 is LNHDA, CDR2 SQIVND, per germline (reference sequence). The length of the CDR3 is 16 residues.

The table lists this clone with a few counts. The chain uses TRBV28 and TRBJ2-7, with a tentative D call TRBD2 (6 bases). The CDR3 is 16 residues long. The germline gives CDR1 MDHEN, CDR2 SYDVKM. The germline V and J ends were trimmed by 7 bases and 3 bases, with 22 bases remaining between them. This CDR3 reads CASTPGAGQSYYEQYF. The CDR3 DNA reads TGTGCCAGCACCCCCGGGGCGGGGCAGAGTTACTACGAGCAGTACTTC.

CDR3 DNA: TGTGCCAGCAGCCGTGAAGTGGATCAGCCCCAGCATTTT. This gives the protein CASSREVDQPQHF. The chain is built from TRBV4-2 and TRBJ1-5; D gene ambiguous. The V gene's germline CDR1 is LGHNA and CDR2 YNFKEQ. V was trimmed by 4 bases and J by 5 bases, leaving 9 bases between them. This CDR3 comprises 13 residues.

V and J are TRBV27 and TRBJ1-4; D call uncertain. CDR1 is MNHEY, CDR2 SMNVEV, per germline (reference sequence). Trimming stripped 9 bases from V and 0 bases from J, with 14 bases between. This CDR3 region has 15 residues. CDR3: CASGKDRATNEKLFF. The DNA for the CDR3 is TGTGCCAGTGGAAAAGACCGTGCAACTAATGAAAAACTGTTTTTT. The full variable domain, completed using reference TRBV27 and TRBJ1-4, is EAQVTQNPRYLITVTGKKLTVTCSQNMNHEYMSWYRQDPGLGLRQIYYSMNVEVTDKGDVPEGYKVSRKEKRNFPLILESPSPNQTSLYFCASGKDRATNEKLFFGSGTQLSVL.